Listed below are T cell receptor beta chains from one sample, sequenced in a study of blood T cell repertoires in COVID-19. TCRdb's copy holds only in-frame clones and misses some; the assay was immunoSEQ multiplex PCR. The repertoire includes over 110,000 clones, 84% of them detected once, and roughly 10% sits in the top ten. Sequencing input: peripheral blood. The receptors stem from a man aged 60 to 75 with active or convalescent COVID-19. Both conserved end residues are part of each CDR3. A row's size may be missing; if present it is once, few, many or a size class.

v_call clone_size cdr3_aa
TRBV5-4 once CASSFPGTPAFETQYF
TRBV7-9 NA CASTMDSGSPLHF
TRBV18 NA CASSPDINSPLHF
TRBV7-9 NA CASSFTGQRGNTIYF
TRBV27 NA CASSRLLSRHSTGELFF
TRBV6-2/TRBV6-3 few CASSFNPRGRLDTEAFF
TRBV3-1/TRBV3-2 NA CASSQVLTGGGNEQYF
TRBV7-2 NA CASSWGDGTDTQYF
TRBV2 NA CASSEELANNEQFF
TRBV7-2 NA CASSPSPHTDMPNEPQHF
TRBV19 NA CASSIDRGFRVTEAFF
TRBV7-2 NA CASSLTSVNTGELFF
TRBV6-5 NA CASSYFGQGTNSPLHF
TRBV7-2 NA CASSSTGGLAGYTF
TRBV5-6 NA CASSFLAGAGGYTF
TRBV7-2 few CASSLGLARYSPLHF
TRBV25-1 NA CASSADRGVGYTF
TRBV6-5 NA CASSYSSGGETQYF
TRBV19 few CASNSGRYNEQFF
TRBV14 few CASSVRLRSTDTQYF
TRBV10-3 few CAISDGPNEKLFF
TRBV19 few CASSIANQPQHF
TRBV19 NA CASSTLWTGGLGQPQHF
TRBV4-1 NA CASSQGQGGTYEQYF
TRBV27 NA CASRGRGTSSGNTIYF
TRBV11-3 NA CASSLGTLYSGNTIYF
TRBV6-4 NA CASSGEGLAGDEQVGQFF
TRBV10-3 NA CAISEPTTGTDYGYTF